The 30 T cell receptor beta chains in this list originate from one sample, sequenced in a study of blood T cell repertoires in COVID-19. Using immunoSEQ multiplex PCR, the repertoire was profiled, and TCRdb retains in-frame clones only, with some absent. The top ten clones hold roughly 14% of a sample with 110,000 to 150,000 clones, around 80% of them seen once. Sequences were obtained from peripheral blood. These receptors came from a man older than 75 with acute or convalescent COVID-19.

The rearrangement links TRBV12-3 or TRBV12-4 to TRBJ2-7, with TRBD1 as a possible D gene (7 bases). The V and J ends lost 3 bases and 5 bases respectively, with 11 bases between them. The CDR3 length is 13 residues. Here the CDR3 DNA reads TGTGCCAGCAGTTTCATCAGGGGGGACGAGCAGTACTTC. Protein product: CASSFIRGDEQYF.

The genes are TRBV20-1 and TRBJ2-7; D gene uncertain. V shed 0 bases and J shed 3 bases, with 3 bases lying between them. The CDR3 consists of 11 residues. Germline V gives CDR1 DFQATT, CDR2 SNEGSKA (reference sequence). The CDR3 sequence is CSARDIYEQYF. The CDR3 nucleotides are TGCAGTGCTAGAGATATCTACGAGCAGTACTTC.

This chain joins TRBV18 and TRBJ2-2; maybe TRBD1 (6 bases). Trimming took off 3 bases at V and 3 bases at J, with 8 bases between the two ends. The CDR3 sequence is 14 residues long. Germline CDR1 is KGHSH and CDR2 is LQKENI. The CDR3 bases are TGTGCCAGCTCACCGACAGGCTACACCGGGGAGCTGTTTTTT. Translating it yields CASSPTGYTGELFF.

The V gene is TRBV4-3, the J gene TRBJ1-6; TRBD1 is a possible D gene (6 bases). CDR1 LGHNA and CDR2 YSLEER come from the germline V gene. CDR3 length: 15 amino acids. Trimming cost V 5 bases and J 1 base, with 9 bases left between them. CDR3 protein: CASSSQGSYNSPLHF. The CDR3 nucleotides read TGCGCCAGCAGCTCACAGGGTTCCTATAATTCACCCCTCCACTTT.

CDR3 sequence reads: CASSLEGGADSPLHF. The CDR3 DNA follows: TGTGCCAGCAGCTTAGAGGGGGGGGCTGATTCACCCCTCCACTTT. The V and J genes are TRBV11-2 and TRBJ1-6, with D possibly TRBD1 on 6 matching bases. The CDR3 extends over 15 amino acids. Germline V CDR1 and CDR2: SGHAT, FQNNGV. The V end was cut by 0 bases, the J end by 8 bases, with 11 bases between.

The V and J genes are TRBV4-2 and TRBJ1-5, with 10 bases fitting TRBD1. The CDR3 is 17 residues long. V shed 3 bases, J shed 4 bases, and the junction held 9 bases outside the gene matches. The germline gives CDR1 LGHNA, CDR2 YNFKEQ. The CDR3 nucleotides are TGTGCCAGCAGCCACGGGGGGACAGGGGTCCCAAATCAGCCCCAGCATTTT. Translating gives CASSHGGTGVPNQPQHF.

The chain has TRBV28 and TRBJ1-6, with TRBD1 matching over 8 bases. CDR3 length: 17 residues. In germline, CDR1 is MDHEN, CDR2 SYDVKM. J gave up 2 bases and V 4 bases, and 7 bases lay outside the gene matches. The CDR3 spells CASSSLTGEPYNSPLHF. CDR3 in DNA: TGTGCCAGCAGTTCCCTGACAGGGGAACCCTATAATTCACCCCTCCACTTT.

The genes are TRBV27 and TRBJ1-4; TRBD1 matches at 8 bases. With 7 bases clipped from V and 0 bases from J, the junction kept 7 bases outside the gene matches. The CDR3 runs to 16 residues. Germline lookup yields CDR1 MNHEY and CDR2 SMNVEV (reference sequence). The CDR3 nucleotides read TGTGCCAGCACCCGGACAGGGTACGCAACTAATGAAAAACTGTTTTTT. This sequence encodes CASTRTGYATNEKLFF.

J is TRBJ2-3 and V is TRBV10-3; the match to TRBD1 covers 11 bases. CDR1 is ENHRY, CDR2 SYGVKD, per germline. This CDR3 contains 13 residues. With 7 bases clipped from V and 4 bases from J, the junction kept 1 base outside the gene matches. CDR3 DNA sequence: TGTGCCATCAAGGGACAGGGGGCAGATACGCAGTATTTT. Translation: CAIKGQGADTQYF.

The chain is built from TRBV6-1 and TRBJ2-7, with D possibly being TRBD2 (5 bases). Germline CDR1 reads MNHNS; CDR2 reads SASEGT. The V gene lost 3 bases and the J gene lost 3 bases, with 15 bases spanning the gap. This CDR3 has 15 amino acids. The CDR3 DNA reads TGTGCCAGCAGTGAGAGCGGAGCAAACCGCTACGAGCAGTACTTC. Protein sequence: CASSESGANRYEQYF.

This clone was counted a few times. The V and J genes are TRBV18 and TRBJ2-5; TRBD2 matches at 10 bases. Germline-derived CDR1 and CDR2 are KGHSH and LQKENI. After removal of 2 bases from V and 7 bases from J, the junction contained 10 bases not matched to a gene. The CDR3 extends over 16 amino acids. CDR3 region: CASSPDFTSGTGTQYF. Written as DNA, the CDR3 is TGTGCCAGCTCACCAGATTTTACTAGCGGGACGGGGACCCAGTACTTC.

The gene calls are TRBV5-4 and TRBJ2-7; TRBD1 is a possible D gene (6 bases). CDR1 is SGHNT and CDR2 is YYREEE in the germline V gene (reference sequence). V dropped 3 bases and J dropped 3 bases, with 16 bases sitting between them. This CDR3 spans 15 amino acids. The CDR3 here is CASSSWTDPGYEQYF. CDR3 nucleotide sequence: TGTGCCAGCAGCTCCTGGACAGACCCTGGCTACGAGCAGTACTTC.

In regard to this clone: The sample contains more than one DNA sequence encoding this CDR3. This chain links TRBV6-2 or TRBV6-3 with TRBJ2-5, with D tentatively TRBD2 (5 bases). Trimming stripped 0 bases from V and 3 bases from J, with 5 bases between. The CDR3 spans 13 residues. Germline CDR1 is MNHEY and CDR2 is SVGEGT. The CDR3 reads CASSYSGEETQYF. CDR3 DNA: TGTGCCAGCAGTTACTCGGGAGAAGAGACCCAGTACTTC.

V gene TRBV24-1 combines with J gene TRBJ2-2; D gene unclear. The germline gives CDR1 KGHDR, CDR2 SFDVKD. The V and J ends lost 3 bases and 9 bases respectively, with 10 bases between them. The CDR3 has 13 amino acids. CDR3 in amino acids: CATSDRHGRELFF. CDR3 bases: TGTGCCACCAGTGATCGACACGGCCGGGAGCTGTTTTTT.

The chain recombines TRBV5-6 with TRBJ2-3; tentatively, D is TRBD2 (7 bases). Germline CDR1 reads SGHDT; CDR2 reads YYEEEE. The CDR3 spans 16 residues. Trimming took 4 bases from V and 8 from J, leaving 23 bases between them. Here the CDR3 reads CASSAYGSGGLGTQYF. The CDR3 coding sequence is TGTGCCAGCAGCGCTTACGGGTCCGGGGGGCTTGGTACGCAGTATTTT.

Written as DNA, the CDR3 is TGTGCCAGCAGACGAGACCCCGGGACAGGGAATTACAATGAGCAGTTCTTC. Translated: CASRRDPGTGNYNEQFF. This rearrangement joins TRBV28 to TRBJ2-1, with TRBD1 identical over 9 bases. The V gene's germline CDR1 is MDHEN and CDR2 SYDVKM. J was trimmed by 4 bases and V by 6 bases; bases with no gene match: 13. The CDR3 length is 17 residues. The entire variable domain, with the rest obtained from reference TRBV28 and TRBJ2-1, is as follows: DVKVTQSSRYLVKRTGEKVFLECVQDMDHENMFWYRQDPGLGLRLIYFSYDVKMKEKGDIPEGYSVSREKKERFSLILESASTNQTSMYLCASRRDPGTGNYNEQFFGPGTRLTVL.

The rearrangement uses TRBV11-3 and TRBJ1-5, with 9 bases matching TRBD1. Looked up from germline, CDR1 is SGHNT and CDR2 is YENEEA. V shed 4 bases and J 4 bases; nucleotides not matched to a gene: 2. The CDR3 consists of 14 residues. The CDR3 loop is CASSSTGGNQPQHF. DNA for the CDR3: TGTGCCAGCAGCTCGACAGGGGGTAATCAGCCCCAGCATTTT.

This chain connects TRBV3-1 (or the pseudogene TRBV3-2) to TRBJ1-1, with 10 nucleotides matching TRBD1. Germline V gene data show CDR1 as LGHDT and CDR2 as YNNKEL (reference sequence). V lost 3 bases and J lost 6; bases outside the gene matches: 7. The CDR3 runs to 15 residues. This chain's CDR3 is CASSQTGTGAPEAFF. The DNA of the CDR3 is TGTGCCAGCAGCCAGACCGGGACAGGGGCGCCTGAAGCTTTCTTT.

The rearrangement links TRBV28 to TRBJ1-1; the D gene is possibly TRBD1 (5 bases). This CDR3 is built from 14 residues. V dropped 7 bases and J dropped 4 bases, with 16 bases sitting between them. Germline CDR1 MDHEN, CDR2 SYDVKM. For the CDR3, the DNA is TGTGCCAGCATTCCCTCAGGGTGGAGCACTGAAGCTTTCTTT. This translates into CASIPSGWSTEAFF.

This clone was observed a single time. The rearrangement links TRBV28 to TRBJ2-7; 10 bases align to TRBD1. V gave up 4 bases and J gave up 2 bases; unmatched junction bases: 8. This CDR3 has 16 residues. Germline values: CDR1 MDHEN, CDR2 SYDVKM. Here the CDR3 DNA reads TGTGCCAGCAGTTCGCCCGGGACAGGGGTGCCCTACGAGCAGTACTTC. It codes for CASSSPGTGVPYEQYF.

The V call is TRBV15, the J call TRBJ1-3; perhaps TRBD1 as D (6 bases). Trimming shortened V by 3 bases and J by 4 bases, and 13 bases separated the two germline ends. This CDR3 spans 15 amino acids. Germline V gene data show CDR1 as LNHNV and CDR2 as YYDKDF (reference sequence). The DNA of the CDR3 is TGTGCCACCAGCAGTCCTGGGACAACCGGAAACACCATATATTTT. As protein: CATSSPGTTGNTIYF.

The chain joins TRBV20-1 to TRBJ2-5, with D perhaps matching TRBD1 (5 bases). Trimming removed 3 bases from V and 1 base from J, with 15 bases in between. This CDR3 spans 15 amino acids. Germline values: CDR1 DFQATT, CDR2 SNEGSKA (reference sequence). CDR3 sequence (DNA): TGCAGTGCTAGTTTGGTGGACATAATCCAAGAGACCCAGTACTTC. As protein: CSASLVDIIQETQYF.

The CDR3 loop is CASRTENTGELFF. CDR3 bases: TGTGCCAGTCGGACAGAAAACACCGGGGAGCTGTTTTTT. The chain combines TRBV2 with TRBJ2-2; weak D call: TRBD1 (6 bases). Germline assignment: CDR1 SNHLY and CDR2 FYNNEI. V dropped 9 bases and J dropped 2 bases, with 10 bases sitting between them. The CDR3 length is 13 residues. The whole variable domain, filled in from reference TRBV2 and TRBJ2-2, reads EPEVTQTPSHQVTQMGQEVILRCVPISNHLYFYWYRQILGQKVEFLVSFYNNEISEKSEIFDDQFSVERPDGSNFTLKIRSTKLEDSAMYFCASRTENTGELFFGEGSRLTVL.

J is TRBJ2-5 and V is TRBV29-1, with 10 bases matching TRBD2. Unmatched junction bases numbered 4, after V lost 5 bases and J lost 1 base. This CDR3 region has 14 residues. Germline assignment: CDR1 SQVTM and CDR2 ANQGSEA. The DNA for the CDR3 is TGCAGCGTTAGCGGGGGGGGACTCCAAGAGACCCAGTACTTC. Encoded protein: CSVSGGGLQETQYF.

The gene calls are TRBV7-3 and TRBJ2-6; D is undetermined. Germline V gene sequence: CDR1 SGHTA, CDR2 FQGTGA. V gave up 5 bases and J gave up 2 bases, with 10 bases separating them. This CDR3 is built from 15 residues. The CDR3 loop is CASSLDGAGANVLTF. In DNA form, the CDR3 reads TGTGCCAGCAGCCTAGACGGTGCTGGGGCCAACGTCCTGACTTTC.

CDR3 bases: TGTGCCAGCAGCCTAAACGGGGAAATGAGGGGGGGCCAGTACTTC. Its translation is CASSLNGEMRGGQYF. The V gene is TRBV27, the J gene TRBJ2-5, with D possibly TRBD2 on 7 matching bases. V lost 6 bases and J 10 bases, leaving 24 bases between the germline ends. The length of the CDR3 is 15 residues. From germline, CDR1 is MNHEY and CDR2 SMNVEV (reference sequence).

The J gene is TRBJ2-3, the V gene TRBV19; 8 positions agree with TRBD1. Germline CDR1 LNHDA, CDR2 SQIVND (reference sequence). The length of the CDR3 is 17 residues. Trimming cost V 6 bases and J 5 bases; bases outside gene matches: 16. In DNA form, the CDR3 reads TGTGCCAGTAGCCAGGGGGCTTCGAGGGCAGTAAGAGATACGCAGTATTTT. As protein: CASSQGASRAVRDTQYF. The variable domain in full, completed from reference TRBV19 and TRBJ2-3, reads DGGITQSPKYLFRKEGQNVTLSCEQNLNHDAMYWYRQDPGQGLRLIYYSQIVNDFQKGDIAEGYSVSREKKESFPLTVTSAQKNPTAFYLCASSQGASRAVRDTQYFGPGTRLTVL.

The chain carries TRBV10-2 and TRBJ1-5; possibly TRBD1 for D (5 bases). The CDR3 spans 14 residues. Deletions cut 7 bases from V and 3 bases from J, with 13 bases between. In germline, CDR1 is WSHSY, CDR2 SAAADI. The CDR3 coding sequence is TGCGCCAGCACTGGCGGGGGGGACAATCAGCCCCAGCATTTT. Its translation: CASTGGGDNQPQHF.

V gene TRBV14 combines with J gene TRBJ2-1, with D possibly being TRBD2 (6 bases). V was pared by 4 bases and J by 0 bases, with 22 bases between. The CDR3 is 19 amino acids. Germline CDR1 is SGHDN and CDR2 is FVKESK. The CDR3 DNA reads as TGTGCCAGCAGCCCATTCCCGGGACTCCATTGGGGCTCCTACAATGAGCAGTTCTTC. Translated, it gives CASSPFPGLHWGSYNEQFF.

The rearrangement joins TRBV5-1 to TRBJ2-7; D may be TRBD1 (6 bases). The CDR3 covers 15 residues. Trimming pared 3 bases from V and 2 bases from J, leaving 15 bases between. Germline CDR1 reads SGHRS; CDR2 reads YFSETQ. Written as DNA, the CDR3 is TGCGCCAGCAGCTACCTAACAGGGCGCACCTACGAGCAGTACTTC. Translating it yields CASSYLTGRTYEQYF.